This TCR beta chain was identified in a study of blood T cell repertoires in COVID-19. In the study overall: Sites in the United States, Italy and Spain provided acute and convalescent COVID-19 samples. Sample material is recorded as cDNA or gDNA derived from T cells, B-cell-depleted T cells, or PBMCs.

Seattle patient enrollment occurred during active infection, with longitudinal follow-up thereafter. Measured with immunoSEQ multiplex PCR; TCRdb has only the in-frame clones, and not every one. The data show some 300,000 clones, approximately 86% seen once. The germline gives CDR1 MNHEY, CDR2 SVGAGI. The V segment lost 2 bases and the J segment 8 bases; nucleotides outside the gene matches: 4. There are 14 residues in the CDR3. This TCR was sampled from a woman in her seventies with COVID-19, enrolled during active disease. Specimen: peripheral blood. The V and J genes are TRBV6-5 and TRBJ1-2; 11 nucleotides match TRBD1. The CDR3 spells CASSYRTGGGGYTF. CDR3 sequence (DNA): TGTGCCAGCAGTTACCGGACAGGGGGCGGAGGCTACACCTTC.